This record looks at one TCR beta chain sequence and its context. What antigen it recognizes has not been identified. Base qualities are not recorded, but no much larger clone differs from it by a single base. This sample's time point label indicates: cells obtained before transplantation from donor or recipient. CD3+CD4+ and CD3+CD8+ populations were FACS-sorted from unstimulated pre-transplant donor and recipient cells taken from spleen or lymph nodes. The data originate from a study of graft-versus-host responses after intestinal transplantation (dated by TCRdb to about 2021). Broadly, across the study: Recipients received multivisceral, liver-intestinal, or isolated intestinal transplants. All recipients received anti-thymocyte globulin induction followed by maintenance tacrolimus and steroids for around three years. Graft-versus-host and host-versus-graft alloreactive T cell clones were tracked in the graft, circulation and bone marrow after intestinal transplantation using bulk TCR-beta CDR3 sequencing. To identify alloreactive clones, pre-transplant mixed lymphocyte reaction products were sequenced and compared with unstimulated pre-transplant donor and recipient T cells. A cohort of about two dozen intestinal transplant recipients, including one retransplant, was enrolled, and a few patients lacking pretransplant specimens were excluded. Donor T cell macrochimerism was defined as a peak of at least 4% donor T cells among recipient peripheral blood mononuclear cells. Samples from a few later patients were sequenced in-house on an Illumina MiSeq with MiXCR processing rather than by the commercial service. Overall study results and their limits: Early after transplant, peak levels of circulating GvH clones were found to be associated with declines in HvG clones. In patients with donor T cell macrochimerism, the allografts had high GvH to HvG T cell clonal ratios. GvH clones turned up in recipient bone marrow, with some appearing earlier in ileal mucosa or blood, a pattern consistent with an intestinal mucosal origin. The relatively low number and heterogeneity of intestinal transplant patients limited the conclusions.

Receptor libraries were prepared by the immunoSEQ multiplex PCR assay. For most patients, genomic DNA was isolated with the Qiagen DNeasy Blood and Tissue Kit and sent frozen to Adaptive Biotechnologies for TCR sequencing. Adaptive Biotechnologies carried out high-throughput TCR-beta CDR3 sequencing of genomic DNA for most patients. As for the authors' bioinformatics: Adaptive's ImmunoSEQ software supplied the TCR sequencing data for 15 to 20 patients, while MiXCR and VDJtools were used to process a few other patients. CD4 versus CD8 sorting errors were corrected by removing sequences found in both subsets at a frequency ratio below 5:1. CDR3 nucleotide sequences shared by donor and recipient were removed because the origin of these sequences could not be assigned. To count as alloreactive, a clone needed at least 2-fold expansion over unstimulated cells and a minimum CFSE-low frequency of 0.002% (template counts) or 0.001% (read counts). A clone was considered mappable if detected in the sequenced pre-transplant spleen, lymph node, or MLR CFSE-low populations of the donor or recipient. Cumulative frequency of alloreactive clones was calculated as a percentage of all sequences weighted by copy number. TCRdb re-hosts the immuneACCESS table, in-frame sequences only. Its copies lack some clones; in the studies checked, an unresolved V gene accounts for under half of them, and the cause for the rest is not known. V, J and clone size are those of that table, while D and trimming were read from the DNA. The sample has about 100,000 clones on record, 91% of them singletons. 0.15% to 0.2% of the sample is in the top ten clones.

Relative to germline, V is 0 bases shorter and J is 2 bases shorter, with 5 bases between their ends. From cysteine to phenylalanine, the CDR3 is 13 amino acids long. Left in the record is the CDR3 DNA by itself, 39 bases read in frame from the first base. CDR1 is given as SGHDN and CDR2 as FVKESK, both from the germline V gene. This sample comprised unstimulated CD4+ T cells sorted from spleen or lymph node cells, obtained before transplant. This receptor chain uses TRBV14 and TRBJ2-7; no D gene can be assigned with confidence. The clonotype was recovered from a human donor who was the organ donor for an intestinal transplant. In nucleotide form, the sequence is TGTGCCAGCAGCCAAGAACGGGCCTACGAGCAGTACTTC. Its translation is CASSQERAYEQYF.